This T cell receptor (beta chain) was identified in a study of blood T cell repertoires in COVID-19. Study context: The cDNA or gDNA used as material had been derived from T cells, B-cell-depleted T cells, or PBMCs.

V was pared by 10 bases and J by 3 bases, with 13 bases between. The CDR3 runs 12 residues. The V gene's germline CDR1 is MNHEY and CDR2 SVGAGI. The table came from immunoSEQ multiplex PCR; TCRdb's copy has only in-frame clones and leaves some out. The sample contains some 110,000 clones, about nine tenths of which appear only once. This TCR was sampled from a man in his forties with acute or convalescent COVID-19. The chain employs TRBV6-5 and TRBJ2-7; TRBD1 might be the D (5 bases). The sample comprised peripheral blood. CDR3 DNA sequence: TGTGCCATCGAGGACACCCACTACGAGCAGTACTTC. This translates into CAIEDTHYEQYF.